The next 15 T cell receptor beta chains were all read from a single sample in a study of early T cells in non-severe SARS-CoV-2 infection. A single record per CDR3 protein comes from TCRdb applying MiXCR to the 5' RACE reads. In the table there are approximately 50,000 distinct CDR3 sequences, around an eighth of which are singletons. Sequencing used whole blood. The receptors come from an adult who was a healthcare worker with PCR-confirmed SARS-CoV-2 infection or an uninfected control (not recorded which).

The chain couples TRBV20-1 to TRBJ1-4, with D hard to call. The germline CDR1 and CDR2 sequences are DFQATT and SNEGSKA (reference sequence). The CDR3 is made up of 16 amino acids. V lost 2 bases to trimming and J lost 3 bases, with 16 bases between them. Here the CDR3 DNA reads TGCAGTGCTAGACGTGGCCGGGGTGGTGCTAATGAAAAACTGTTTTTT. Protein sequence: CSARRGRGGANEKLFF.

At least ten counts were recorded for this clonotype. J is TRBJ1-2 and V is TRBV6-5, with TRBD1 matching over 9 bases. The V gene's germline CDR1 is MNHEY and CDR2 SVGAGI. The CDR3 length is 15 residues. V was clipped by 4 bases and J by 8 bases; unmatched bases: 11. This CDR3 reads CASSSGGQGRKGYTF. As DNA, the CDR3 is TGTGCCAGCAGTTCCGGCGGACAGGGGCGCAAAGGCTACACCTTC.

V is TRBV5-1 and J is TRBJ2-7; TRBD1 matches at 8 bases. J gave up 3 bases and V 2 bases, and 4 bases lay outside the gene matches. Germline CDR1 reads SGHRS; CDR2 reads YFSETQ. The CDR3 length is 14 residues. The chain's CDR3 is CASSFGTGLYEQYF. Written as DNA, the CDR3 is TGCGCCAGCAGCTTCGGGACAGGACTCTACGAGCAGTACTTC.

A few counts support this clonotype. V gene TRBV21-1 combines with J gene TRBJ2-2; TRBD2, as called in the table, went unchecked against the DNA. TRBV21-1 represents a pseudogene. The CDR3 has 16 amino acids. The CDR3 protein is CASSKGPSSATGELFF. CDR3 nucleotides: TGTGCCAGCAGCAAAGGCCCCTCTAGCGCCACCGGGGAGCTGTTTTTT.

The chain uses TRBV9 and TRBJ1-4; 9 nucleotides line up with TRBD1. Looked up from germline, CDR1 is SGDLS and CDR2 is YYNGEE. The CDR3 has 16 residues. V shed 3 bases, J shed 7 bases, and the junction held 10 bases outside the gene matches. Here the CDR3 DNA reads TGTGCCAGCAGCGGGGGACAGGGTGCTGGGGGTGAAAAACTGTTTTTT. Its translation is CASSGGQGAGGEKLFF.

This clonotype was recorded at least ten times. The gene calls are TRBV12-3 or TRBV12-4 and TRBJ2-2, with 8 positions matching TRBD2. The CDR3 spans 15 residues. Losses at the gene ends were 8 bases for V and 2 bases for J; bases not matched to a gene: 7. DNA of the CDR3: TGTGCCAGCGGCGGCGGGGGGTCTAACACCGGGGAGCTGTTTTTT. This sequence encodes CASGGGGSNTGELFF.

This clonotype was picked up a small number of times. For the CDR3, the DNA is TGTGCCAGCAGCCCAGACCGGGGGGAACTGTTTTTT. Protein: CASSPDRGELFF. This rearrangement joins TRBV12-3 or TRBV12-4 to TRBJ1-4; possible D gene TRBD1, 5 bases. V lost 6 bases and J lost 12, with 14 bases in between. This CDR3 contains 12 residues.

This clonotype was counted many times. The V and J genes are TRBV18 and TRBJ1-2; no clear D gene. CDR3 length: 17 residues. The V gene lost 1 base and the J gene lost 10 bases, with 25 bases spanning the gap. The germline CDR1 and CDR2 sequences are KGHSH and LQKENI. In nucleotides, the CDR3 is TGTGCCAGCTCACCACTACACCCTGGCTCGATAGTAGTTGACTACACCTTC. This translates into CASSPLHPGSIVVDYTF.

The CDR3 loop is CSATRGSTEAFF. The CDR3 DNA is TGCAGTGCAACCCGGGGGAGCACTGAAGCTTTCTTT. This sequence joins TRBV20-1 and TRBJ1-1; perhaps TRBD1 as D (5 bases). Trimming removed 6 bases from V and 4 bases from J, with 12 bases in between. From germline, CDR1 is DFQATT and CDR2 SNEGSKA (reference sequence). The CDR3 is 12 residues long.

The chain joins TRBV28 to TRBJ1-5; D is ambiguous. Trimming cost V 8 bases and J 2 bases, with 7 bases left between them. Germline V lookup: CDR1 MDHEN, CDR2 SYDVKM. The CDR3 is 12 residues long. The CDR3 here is CASSGGNQPQHF. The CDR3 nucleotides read TGTGCCAGCTCGGGCGGCAATCAGCCCCAGCATTTT.

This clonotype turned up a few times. CDR3 loop: CASSQQANYGYTF. DNA for the CDR3: TGCGCCAGCAGCCAACAGGCCAACTATGGCTACACCTTC. The rearrangement joins TRBV4-1 to TRBJ1-2, with unresolved D. This CDR3 contains 13 residues. Germline lookup yields CDR1 MGHRA and CDR2 YSYEKL. Trimming took off 2 bases at V and 2 bases at J, with 6 bases between the two ends.

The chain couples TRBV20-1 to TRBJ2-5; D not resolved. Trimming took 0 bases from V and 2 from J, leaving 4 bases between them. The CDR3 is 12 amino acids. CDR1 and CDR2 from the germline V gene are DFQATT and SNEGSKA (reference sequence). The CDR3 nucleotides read TGCAGTGCTAGAGAGGTTCAAGAGACCCAGTACTTC. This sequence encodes CSAREVQETQYF.

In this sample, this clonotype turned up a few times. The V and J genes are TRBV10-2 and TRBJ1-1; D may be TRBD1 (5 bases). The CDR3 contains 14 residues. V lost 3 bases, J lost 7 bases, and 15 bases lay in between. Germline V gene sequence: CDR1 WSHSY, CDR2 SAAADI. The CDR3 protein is CASSERAGDGEAFF. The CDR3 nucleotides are TGCGCCAGCAGTGAAAGGGCGGGGGACGGTGAAGCTTTCTTT.

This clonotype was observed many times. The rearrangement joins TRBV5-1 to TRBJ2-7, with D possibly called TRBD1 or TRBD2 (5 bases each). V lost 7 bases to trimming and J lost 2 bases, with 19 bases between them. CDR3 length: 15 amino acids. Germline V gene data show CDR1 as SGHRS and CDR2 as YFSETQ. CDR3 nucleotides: TGCGCCAGCGGATCCTCCGGGACGGCCCCCTACGAGCAGTACTTC. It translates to CASGSSGTAPYEQYF.

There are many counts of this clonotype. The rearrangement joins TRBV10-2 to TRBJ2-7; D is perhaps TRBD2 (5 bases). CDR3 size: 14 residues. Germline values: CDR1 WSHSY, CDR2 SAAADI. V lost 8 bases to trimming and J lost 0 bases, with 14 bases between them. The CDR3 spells CASGGWESSYEQYF. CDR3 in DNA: TGCGCCAGCGGAGGCTGGGAGAGCTCCTACGAGCAGTACTTC.